Below are 4 T cell receptor beta chains sequenced from a single sample in a study of blood T cell repertoires in COVID-19. Profiling relied on immunoSEQ multiplex PCR, and the TCRdb table lists in-frame clones only, not all of them. The sample holds a few hundred thousand clones, 88% seen once. Sequenced input: peripheral blood. The source of these receptors is a man younger than 35 with active or convalescent COVID-19.

This clone was detected only a few times. CDR3 sequence reads: CASSFLGTGQQPLHF. The CDR3, as DNA: TGTGCCAGCAGCTTTTTAGGGACAGGGCAACAACCCCTCCACTTT. This sequence joins TRBV5-6 and TRBJ1-6; 9 bases agree with TRBD1. Looked up from germline, CDR1 is SGHDT and CDR2 is YYEEEE. The CDR3 sequence is 15 residues long. After removal of 2 bases from V and 12 bases from J, the junction contained 9 bases not matched to a gene.

The chain combines TRBV9 with TRBJ2-7, with 7 bases aligning to TRBD2. J gave up 2 bases and V 4 bases, and 12 bases lay outside the gene matches. The length of the CDR3 is 16 residues. The germline CDR1 and CDR2 sequences are SGDLS and YYNGEE. CDR3 DNA: TGTGCCAGCAGCCCAACCCCACTAGCGACGACCTACGAGCAGTACTTC. Translation: CASSPTPLATTYEQYF.

The chain carries TRBV4-3 and TRBJ1-3; D ambiguous. V lost 1 base and J 2 bases, leaving 9 bases between the germline ends. CDR3 size: 15 residues. CDR1 and CDR2 from the germline V gene are LGHNA and YSLEER. The CDR3 reads CASSQGGGAGNTIYF. CDR3 coding DNA: TGCGCCAGCAGCCAAGGTGGAGGCGCTGGAAACACCATATATTTT.

The chain recombines TRBV10-3 with TRBJ2-7; tentative D call: TRBD1 (6 bases). Trimming took 10 bases from V and 6 from J, leaving 22 bases between them. There are 14 residues in the CDR3. Germline values: CDR1 ENHRY, CDR2 SYGVKD. CDR3 nucleotide sequence: TGTGCCACTAACTCCCGGACAGAGCGGCCCGAGCAGTACTTC. This gives the protein CATNSRTERPEQYF.